Following are 7 T cell receptor beta chains from one sample sequenced in a study of tumor-infiltrating lymphocytes in primary liver carcinoma. The authors made TCR beta cDNA from around 500 ng total RNA with a constant-region primer. For TCR beta, libraries were produced by three nested multiplex PCR rounds using slightly modified ARM-PCR. The two initial PCR rounds, around 11 cycles each, used TRBV1-TRBV30 forward and C-beta reverse primers. Using its own MiXCR run on the multiplex PCR reads, TCRdb lists one record per CDR3 protein. The profile shows approximately 120,000 distinct CDR3 sequences, around 64% of them singletons. Co-extraction of both nucleic acids (RNA and DNA) used about 20-33 mg of unsorted bulk tissue. The sequenced sample was liver tumor tissue from sampling region 3. Subset noted: tumor region T3, left-lateral pole. The source is a woman aged 55-69 years with primary liver carcinoma and hepatitis B virus infection.

In its sample, this clonotype was seen a few times. The V call is TRBV28, the J call TRBJ2-3; D uncertain. Trimming took off 7 bases at V and 6 bases at J, with 14 bases between the two ends. CDR3 length: 13 residues. The germline V gene has CDR1 MDHEN and CDR2 SYDVKM. As DNA, the CDR3 is TGTGCCAGCAAAAACCTCGGAGAGGATACGCAGTATTTT. The encoded protein is CASKNLGEDTQYF.

Details on this clonotype: Mismatch with germline at one junction end may stem from a read error. In nucleotides, the CDR3 is TGTGCCAGCAGTTTCGGGGGGGTAGGAAGCAATCAGCCCAAGCATTTT. This sequence encodes CASSFGGVGSNQPKHF. This rearrangement joins TRBV28 to TRBJ1-5; a possible D gene is TRBD1 (5 bases). This CDR3 is built from 16 residues. Germline CDR1 reads MDHEN; CDR2 reads SYDVKM.

As to this clonotype: In this CDR3 the conserved last residue, phenylalanine or tryptophan, is missing, so a read error is likely. CDR3 sequence reads: CASSLRGSTDTQYS. The DNA of the CDR3 is TGCGCCAGCAGCTTGCGGGGAAGCACAGATACGCAGTATTCT. The J gene is TRBJ2-3, the V gene TRBV11-3, with D possibly matching TRBD2 (6 bases). Per the germline V gene, CDR1 is SGHNT and CDR2 is YENEEA. This CDR3 spans 14 amino acids.

Notes on this clonotype: A junction boundary mismatches the germline segment, possibly from a read error. V usage is TRBV5-1 and J usage is TRBJ2-2; no clear D gene. The CDR3 totals 13 residues. Germline values: CDR1 SGHRS, CDR2 YFSETQ. CDR3 sequence reads: CTSSRDRPGELFF. The DNA for the CDR3 is TGCACCAGCAGCCGCGACCGCCCCGGGGAGCTGTTTTTT.

Of note for this clonotype: The junction differs from germline at one of its ends, possibly a read error. This chain uses TRBV11-2 with TRBJ2-3; D is unresolved. The CDR3 covers 14 residues. The germline V gene has CDR1 SGHAT and CDR2 FQNNGV. Written as DNA, the CDR3 is TGTACCAGCAGCTTAGACTCTAACACAGATACGCAGTATTTT. It translates to CTSSLDSNTDTQYF.

As concerns this clonotype: One end of the junction varies from germline; a read error may be responsible. The chain has TRBV7-9 and TRBJ1-2; no firm D call. The CDR3 totals 13 residues. Per germline, CDR1 SEHNR and CDR2 FQNEAQ (reference sequence). Here the CDR3 reads CVSSFREEDGYTF. In DNA form, the CDR3 reads TGTGTCAGCAGCTTTAGGGAGGAGGATGGCTACACCTTC.

On this clonotype itself: A read error may be the cause here, since a much bigger clone is one base away. The V gene is TRBV13, the J gene TRBJ2-7; no reliable D call. The CDR3 length is 14 residues. V lost 5 bases and J lost 2, with 13 bases in between. CDR1 and CDR2 (germline): PRHDT, FYEKMQ (reference sequence). The CDR3 sequence: CASSARRRTYEQYF. Written as DNA, the CDR3 is TGTGCCAGCAGCGCGAGACGTAGAACCTACGAGCAGTACTTC.